This entry features one T cell receptor (beta chain) sequence. This CDR3 comprises 15 residues. Germline CDR1 is MNHEY and CDR2 is SMNVEV (reference sequence). V was trimmed by 1 base and J by 4 bases, leaving 14 bases between them. As handled by the study authors: Researchers report that nucleated cell counts were estimated from reference gene primer amplification. Using immunoSEQ multiplex PCR, the repertoire was profiled, and TCRdb retains in-frame clones only, with some absent. From that table come the V and J calls and clone size; the DNA was used to work out D and trimming. Of fewer than 250,000 clones in the sample, around 84% were seen once. The sample is drawn from a study of blood T cell repertoires in COVID-19. In the study overall: From T cells, B-cell-depleted T cells, or PBMCs came the material, which was cDNA or gDNA.

The chain employs TRBV27 and TRBJ2-7; no firm D call. The sample taken for sequencing was peripheral blood. The clonotype originates from a human donor in a cohort sampled during active COVID-19. The CDR3 spells CASSLFTGSKYEQYF. CDR3 sequence (DNA): TGTGCCAGCAGTTTATTTACTGGTAGCAAGTACGAGCAGTACTTC.